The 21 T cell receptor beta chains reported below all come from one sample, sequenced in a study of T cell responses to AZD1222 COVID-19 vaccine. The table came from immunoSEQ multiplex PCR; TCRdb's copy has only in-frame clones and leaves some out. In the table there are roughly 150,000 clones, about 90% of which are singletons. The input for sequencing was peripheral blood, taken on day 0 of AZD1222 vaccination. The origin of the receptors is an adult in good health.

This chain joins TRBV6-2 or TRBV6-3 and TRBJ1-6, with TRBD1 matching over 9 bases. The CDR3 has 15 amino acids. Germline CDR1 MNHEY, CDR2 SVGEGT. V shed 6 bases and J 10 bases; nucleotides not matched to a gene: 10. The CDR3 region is CASSFLQGAGSPLHF. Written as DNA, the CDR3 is TGTGCCAGCAGCTTCCTACAGGGGGCCGGATCACCCCTCCACTTT.

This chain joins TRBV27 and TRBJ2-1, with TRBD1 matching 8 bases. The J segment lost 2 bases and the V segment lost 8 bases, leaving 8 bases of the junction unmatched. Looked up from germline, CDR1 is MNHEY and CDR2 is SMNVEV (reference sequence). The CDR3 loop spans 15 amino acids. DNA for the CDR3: TGTGCCAGCGGACTGGACAGGGAACCCTACAATGAGCAGTTCTTC. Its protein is CASGLDREPYNEQFF.

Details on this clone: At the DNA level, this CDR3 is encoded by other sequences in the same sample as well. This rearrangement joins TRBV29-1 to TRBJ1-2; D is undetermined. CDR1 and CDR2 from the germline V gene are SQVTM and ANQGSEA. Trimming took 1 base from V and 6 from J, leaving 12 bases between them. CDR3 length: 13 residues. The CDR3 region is CSVEGAVGNGYTF. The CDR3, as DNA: TGCAGCGTTGAAGGGGCAGTCGGAAATGGCTACACCTTC.

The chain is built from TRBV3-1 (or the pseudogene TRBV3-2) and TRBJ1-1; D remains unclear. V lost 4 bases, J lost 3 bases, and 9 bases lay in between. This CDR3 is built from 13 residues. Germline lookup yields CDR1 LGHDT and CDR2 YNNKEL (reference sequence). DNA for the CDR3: TGTGCCAGCAGCCCCTCCGGGTACACTGAAGCTTTCTTT. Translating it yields CASSPSGYTEAFF.

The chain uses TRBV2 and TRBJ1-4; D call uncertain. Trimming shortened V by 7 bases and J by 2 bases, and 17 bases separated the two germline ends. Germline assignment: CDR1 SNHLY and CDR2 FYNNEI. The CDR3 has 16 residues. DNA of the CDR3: TGTGCCAGCACCGTAGGACGGGTCAGGACTAATGAAAAACTGTTTTTT. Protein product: CASTVGRVRTNEKLFF.

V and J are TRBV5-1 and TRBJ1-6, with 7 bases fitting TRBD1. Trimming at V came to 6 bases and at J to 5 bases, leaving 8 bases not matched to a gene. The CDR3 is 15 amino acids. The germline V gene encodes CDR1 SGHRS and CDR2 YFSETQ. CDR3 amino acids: CASTGGTGDNSPLHF. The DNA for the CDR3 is TGCGCCAGCACGGGTGGCACAGGGGATAATTCACCCCTCCACTTT.

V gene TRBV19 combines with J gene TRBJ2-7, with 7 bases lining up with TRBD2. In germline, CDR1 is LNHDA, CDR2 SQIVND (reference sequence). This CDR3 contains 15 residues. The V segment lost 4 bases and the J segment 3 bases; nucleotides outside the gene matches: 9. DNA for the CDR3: TGTGCCAGTAGTACGGCGAGAGCGGGAAGCTACGAGCAGTACTTC. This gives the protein CASSTARAGSYEQYF.

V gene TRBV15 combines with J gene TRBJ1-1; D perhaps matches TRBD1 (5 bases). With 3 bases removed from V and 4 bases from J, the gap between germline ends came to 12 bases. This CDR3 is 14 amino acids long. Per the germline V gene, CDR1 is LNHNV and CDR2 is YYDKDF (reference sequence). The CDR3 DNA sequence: TGTGCCACCAGCAGTAGGAGACAGCGCACTGAAGCTTTCTTT. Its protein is CATSSRRQRTEAFF.

CDR3 sequence: CATSGPTQAGQGVQETQYF. The CDR3 region has the DNA TGTGCCACCAGTGGCCCAACTCAGGCTGGACAGGGCGTCCAAGAGACCCAGTACTTC. The genes are TRBV24-1 and TRBJ2-5, with 8 bases that match TRBD1. This CDR3 has 19 residues. Trimming cost V 5 bases and J 1 base; bases outside gene matches: 17. The germline V gene has CDR1 KGHDR and CDR2 SFDVKD.

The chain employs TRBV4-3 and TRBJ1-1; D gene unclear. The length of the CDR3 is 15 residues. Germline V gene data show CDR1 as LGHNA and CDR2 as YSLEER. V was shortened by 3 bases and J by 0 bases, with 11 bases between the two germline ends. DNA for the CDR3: TGCGCCAGCAGCCAGAGCAGTTCTATGAACACTGAAGCTTTCTTT. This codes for CASSQSSSMNTEAFF.

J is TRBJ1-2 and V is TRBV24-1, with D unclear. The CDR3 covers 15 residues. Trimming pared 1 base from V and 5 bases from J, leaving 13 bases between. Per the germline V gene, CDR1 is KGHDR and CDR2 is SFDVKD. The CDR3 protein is CATSDLGRPLYGYTF. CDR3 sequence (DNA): TGTGCCACCAGTGATTTAGGTCGACCACTATATGGCTACACCTTC.

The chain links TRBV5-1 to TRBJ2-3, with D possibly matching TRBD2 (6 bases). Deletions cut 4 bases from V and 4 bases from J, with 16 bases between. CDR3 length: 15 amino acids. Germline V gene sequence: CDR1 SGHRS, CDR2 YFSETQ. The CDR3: CASSGTFQPPDTQYF. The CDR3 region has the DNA TGCGCCAGCAGCGGGACTTTCCAACCACCAGATACGCAGTATTTT.

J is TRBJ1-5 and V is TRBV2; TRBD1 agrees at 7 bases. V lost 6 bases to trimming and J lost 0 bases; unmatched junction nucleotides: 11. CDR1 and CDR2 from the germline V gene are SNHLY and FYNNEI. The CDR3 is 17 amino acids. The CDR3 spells CASRGTRRTGSNQPQHF. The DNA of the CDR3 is TGTGCCAGCAGAGGGACACGCCGGACAGGTAGCAATCAGCCCCAGCATTTT.

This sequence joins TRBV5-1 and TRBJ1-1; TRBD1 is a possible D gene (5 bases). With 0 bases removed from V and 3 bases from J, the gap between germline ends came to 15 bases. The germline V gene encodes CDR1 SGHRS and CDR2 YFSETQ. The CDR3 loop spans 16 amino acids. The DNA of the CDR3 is TGCGCCAGCAGCTTGGACATAGGGGCGCGGGACACTGAAGCTTTCTTT. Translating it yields CASSLDIGARDTEAFF.

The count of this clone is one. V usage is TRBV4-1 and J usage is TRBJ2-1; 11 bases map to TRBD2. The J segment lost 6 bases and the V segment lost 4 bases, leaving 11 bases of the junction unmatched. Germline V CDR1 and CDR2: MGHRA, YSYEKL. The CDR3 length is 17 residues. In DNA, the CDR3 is TGCGCCAGCAGCCGAGGGGGACTAGCGGTGTTGGGCAATGAGCAGTTCTTC. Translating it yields CASSRGGLAVLGNEQFF.

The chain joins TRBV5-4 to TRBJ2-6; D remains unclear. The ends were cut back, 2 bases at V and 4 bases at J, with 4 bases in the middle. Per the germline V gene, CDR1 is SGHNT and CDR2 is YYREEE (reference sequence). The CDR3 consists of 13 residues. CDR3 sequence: CASSFSGANVLTF. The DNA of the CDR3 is TGTGCCAGCAGCTTTAGCGGGGCCAACGTCCTGACTTTC.

In DNA, the CDR3 is TGTGCCAGCAGTTTTGACTATGGGAATGAGCAGTTCTTC. It encodes CASSFDYGNEQFF. The V and J genes are TRBV12-3 or TRBV12-4 and TRBJ2-1; D is possibly TRBD2 (5 bases). This CDR3 comprises 13 residues. Trimming cost V 3 bases and J 7 bases, with 10 bases left between them.

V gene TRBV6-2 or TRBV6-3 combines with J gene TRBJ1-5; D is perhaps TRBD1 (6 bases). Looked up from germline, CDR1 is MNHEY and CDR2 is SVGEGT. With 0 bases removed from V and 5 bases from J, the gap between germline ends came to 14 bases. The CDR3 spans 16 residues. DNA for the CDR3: TGTGCCAGCAGTTACTCTAGGGACATGAGATATCAGCCCCAGCATTTT. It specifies CASSYSRDMRYQPQHF.

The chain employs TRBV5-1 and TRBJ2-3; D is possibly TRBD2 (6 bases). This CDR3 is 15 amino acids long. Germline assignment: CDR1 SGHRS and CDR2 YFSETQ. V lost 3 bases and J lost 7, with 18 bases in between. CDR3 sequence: CASSSVKEGLNTQYF. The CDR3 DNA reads TGCGCCAGCAGCTCAGTGAAGGAGGGCTTAAATACGCAGTATTTT. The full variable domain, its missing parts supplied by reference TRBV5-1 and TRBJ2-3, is KAGVTQTPRYLIKTRGQQVTLSCSPISGHRSVSWYQQTPGQGLQFLFEYFSETQRNKGNFPGRFSGRQFSNSRSEMNVSTLELGDSALYLCASSSVKEGLNTQYFGPGTRLTVL.

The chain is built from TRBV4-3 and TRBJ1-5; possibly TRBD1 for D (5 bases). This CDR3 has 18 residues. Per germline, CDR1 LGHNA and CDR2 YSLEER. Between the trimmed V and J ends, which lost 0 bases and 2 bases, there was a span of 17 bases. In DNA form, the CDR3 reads TGCGCCAGCAGCCAAGATGTAGGGCAGGGTAGGCGCAATCAGCCCCAGCATTTT. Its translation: CASSQDVGQGRRNQPQHF.

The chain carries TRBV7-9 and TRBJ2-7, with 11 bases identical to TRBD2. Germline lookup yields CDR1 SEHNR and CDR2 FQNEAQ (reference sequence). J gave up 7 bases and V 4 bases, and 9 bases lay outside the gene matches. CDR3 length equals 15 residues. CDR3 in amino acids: CASSSLAGGPGEQYF. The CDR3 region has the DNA TGTGCCAGCAGCTCGTTAGCGGGAGGGCCAGGGGAGCAGTACTTC.